The 11 T cell receptor beta chains in this list originate from one sample, sequenced in a study of OX40 agonist ivuxolimab in advanced cancers. Some clones are missing from TCRdb's copy, which holds only in-frame ones; the method was immunoSEQ multiplex PCR. The table records around 78,000 clones, about nine tenths of them present only once. The source material was CD4+ or CD8+ T cells sorted from blood, sampled in a trial of the OX40 agonist ivuxolimab. These receptors all stem from an adult with an advanced solid tumor such as melanoma, head and neck, liver or kidney cancer.

The chain is built from TRBV5-1 and TRBJ2-1; TRBD2 aligns across 8 bases. Germline lookup yields CDR1 SGHRS and CDR2 YFSETQ. The CDR3 is made up of 15 amino acids. V lost 6 bases to trimming and J lost 0 bases; unmatched junction nucleotides: 5. The CDR3 DNA is TGCGCCAGCACCGGGAGCGGGAGCTCCTACAATGAGCAGTTCTTC. As protein: CASTGSGSSYNEQFF.

This clone came up once. The chain links TRBV13 to TRBJ2-2, with unresolved D. The CDR3 length is 16 residues. CDR1 and CDR2 from the germline V gene are PRHDT and FYEKMQ (reference sequence). The germline V and J ends were trimmed by 6 bases and 6 bases, with 20 bases remaining between them. CDR3 sequence: CASRRRDRASPGELFF. The CDR3 nucleotides are TGTGCCAGCAGGAGGAGAGACCGGGCGAGCCCCGGGGAGCTGTTTTTT.

The genes are TRBV7-9 and TRBJ2-1, with D possibly being TRBD1 (5 bases). The germline V gene encodes CDR1 SEHNR and CDR2 FQNEAQ (reference sequence). With 2 bases removed from V and 6 bases from J, the gap between germline ends came to 26 bases. The CDR3 is 19 residues long. DNA for the CDR3: TGTGCCAGCAGCTTATCCGCCCCTAGGAAGGGGCTCCGGAGCAATGAGCAGTTCTTC. This gives the protein CASSLSAPRKGLRSNEQFF.

The rearrangement joins TRBV10-3 to TRBJ1-4; 9 nucleotides agree with TRBD1. Germline-derived CDR1 and CDR2 are ENHRY and SYGVKD. J was trimmed by 7 bases and V by 5 bases; bases with no gene match: 20. This CDR3 has 19 amino acids. The CDR3 loop is CAISTQRGTGGLFVEKLFF. The CDR3 DNA follows: TGTGCCATCAGTACCCAAAGGGGAACAGGGGGCCTGTTTGTTGAAAAACTGTTTTTT.

J is TRBJ2-5 and V is TRBV7-9; D possibly corresponds to TRBD2 (6 bases). V was shortened by 7 bases and J by 2 bases, with 17 bases between the two germline ends. The CDR3 runs to 15 residues. Germline assignment: CDR1 SEHNR and CDR2 FQNEAQ (reference sequence). The CDR3 nucleotides read TGTGCCAGCACCCGCGGGACGCTAAGACAAGAGACCCAGTACTTC. This encodes CASTRGTLRQETQYF.

The V gene is TRBV25-1, the J gene TRBJ2-5; weak D call: TRBD1 (5 bases). The CDR3 runs to 14 residues. Germline V gives CDR1 MGHDK, CDR2 SYGVNS. The V end lost 6 bases, the J end lost 3 bases, and 14 bases lay between the germline ends. CDR3 bases: TGTGCCAGCAGCAGGGTTTGGGGTGAAGAGACCCAGTACTTC. Translating gives CASSRVWGEETQYF. The whole variable domain, filled in from reference TRBV25-1 and TRBJ2-5, reads EADIYQTPRYLVIGTGKKITLECSQTMGHDKMYWYQQDPGMELHLIHYSYGVNSTEKGDLSSESTVSRIRTEHFPLTLESARPSHTSQYLCASSRVWGEETQYFGPGTRLLVL.

The chain links TRBV16 to TRBJ2-7; 9 nucleotides match TRBD1. V lost 3 bases and J lost 6; bases outside the gene matches: 12. The CDR3 runs 16 residues. Germline assignment: CDR1 KGHSY and CDR2 FQNENV. CDR3 DNA sequence: TGTGCCAGCAGCCACCTCGCGGGACAGGGTTTTTTCGAGCAGTACTTC. It encodes CASSHLAGQGFFEQYF.

V and J are TRBV28 and TRBJ1-2; D possibly corresponds to TRBD1 (5 bases). CDR1 is MDHEN, CDR2 SYDVKM, per germline. Trimming removed 2 bases from V and 6 bases from J, with 10 bases in between. This CDR3 region has 13 residues. The CDR3 spells CASSLAAGNGYTF. The CDR3 region has the DNA TGTGCCAGCAGTTTAGCGGCAGGGAATGGCTACACCTTC.

The rearrangement joins TRBV7-2 to TRBJ2-7; D gene uncertain. The CDR3 consists of 11 residues. V was pared by 0 bases and J by 5 bases, with 2 bases between. Germline lookup yields CDR1 SGHTA and CDR2 FQGNSA. CDR3 region: CASSLANEQYF. CDR3 DNA: TGTGCCAGCAGCTTAGCTAACGAGCAGTACTTC. Using reference TRBV7-2 and TRBJ2-7 for the parts outside the CDR3, the full variable domain is GAGVSQSPSNKVTEKGKDVELRCDPISGHTALYWYRQSLGQGLEFLIYFQGNSAPDKSGLPSDRFSAERTGGSVSTLTIQRTQQEDSAVYLCASSLANEQYFGPGTRLTVT.

The chain couples TRBV11-3 to TRBJ1-2; D ambiguous. The CDR3 consists of 16 residues. The V gene's germline CDR1 is SGHNT and CDR2 YENEEA. V lost 2 bases and J 1 base, leaving 14 bases between the germline ends. CDR3 DNA sequence: TGTGCCAGCAGCTTATCTGTCGTGGAAGATAACTATGGCTACACCTTC. Translation: CASSLSVVEDNYGYTF.

V and J are TRBV5-1 and TRBJ2-3; the match to TRBD1 covers 7 bases. J lost 0 bases, V lost 4 bases, and 5 bases had no gene match. In germline, CDR1 is SGHRS, CDR2 YFSETQ. The CDR3 contains 15 residues. In DNA form, the CDR3 reads TGCGCCAGCAGCCCGGGACAGTTGAGCACAGATACGCAGTATTTT. Amino acids: CASSPGQLSTDTQYF.